These 30 T cell receptor beta chains came from one sample sequenced in a study of blood T cell repertoires in COVID-19. Profiling relied on immunoSEQ multiplex PCR, and the TCRdb table lists in-frame clones only, not all of them. The table has 150,000 to 250,000 clones, less than 95% seen once. The sample was peripheral blood. Receptors were obtained from a man aged 30 to 45 with COVID-19, enrolled during active disease.

This rearrangement joins TRBV5-1 to TRBJ2-3, with 11 bases matching TRBD1. The CDR3 covers 15 residues. CDR1 is SGHRS, CDR2 YFSETQ, per germline. Trimming at V came to 3 bases and at J to 2 bases, leaving 2 bases not matched to a gene. In DNA, the CDR3 is TGCGCCAGCAGCTGGGGACAGGGGGTCACAGATACGCAGTATTTT. It encodes CASSWGQGVTDTQYF.

The CDR3 region is CASSSRSEQYF. For the CDR3, the DNA is TGTGCCAGCAGTTCCCGTTCCGAGCAGTACTTC. The rearrangement uses TRBV6-5 and TRBJ2-7; D gene ambiguous. V gave up 4 bases and J gave up 6 bases, with 7 bases separating them. Germline CDR1 is MNHEY and CDR2 is SVGAGI. This CDR3 has 11 amino acids.

There are a few counts of this clone. The sample carries other DNA sequences with the same CDR3. The V call is TRBV7-9, the J call TRBJ2-7; TRBD1 agrees at 9 bases. V dropped 5 bases and J dropped 2; count of bases not matched to a gene: 4. Germline V lookup: CDR1 SEHNR, CDR2 FQNEAQ (reference sequence). The CDR3 is 14 amino acids. CDR3 loop: CASSRTGVPYEQYF. In nucleotides, the CDR3 is TGTGCCAGCAGCCGGACAGGGGTACCCTACGAGCAGTACTTC. The full variable domain, its missing parts supplied by reference TRBV7-9 and TRBJ2-7, is DTGVSQNPRHKITKRGQNVTFRCDPISEHNRLYWYRQTLGQGPEFLTYFQNEAQLEKSRLLSDRFSAERPKGSFSTLEIQRTEQGDSAMYLCASSRTGVPYEQYFGPGTRLTVT.

The chain combines TRBV20-1 with TRBJ1-3; D perhaps matches TRBD1 (5 bases). Trimming cost V 3 bases and J 2 bases, with 11 bases left between them. The CDR3 runs 14 residues. Germline V gene lookup returns CDR1 DFQATT and CDR2 SNEGSKA (reference sequence). CDR3 residues: CSASRGYPGNTIYF. DNA for the CDR3: TGCAGTGCTAGTAGGGGTTACCCTGGAAACACCATATATTTT.

This chain uses TRBV19 with TRBJ1-3; no clear D gene. The CDR3 is 14 residues long. Germline CDR1 and CDR2: LNHDA and SQIVND (reference sequence). V was pared by 0 bases and J by 3 bases, with 6 bases between. CDR3 coding DNA: TGTGCCAGTAGTATAGATCCCCTTGGAAACACCATATATTTT. The encoded protein is CASSIDPLGNTIYF.

This sequence joins TRBV3-1 (or the pseudogene TRBV3-2) and TRBJ1-5; D remains unclear. The CDR3 runs to 14 residues. V lost 0 bases to trimming and J lost 4 bases, with 7 bases between them. The germline CDR1 and CDR2 sequences are LGHDT and YNNKEL (reference sequence). CDR3 residues: CASSQEQFNQPQHF. As DNA, the CDR3 is TGTGCCAGCAGCCAAGAACAGTTTAATCAGCCCCAGCATTTT.

The CDR3 DNA reads TGTGCCAGCAGCTTACGACAGAGCTCCTACAATGAGCAGTTCTTC. Protein sequence: CASSLRQSSYNEQFF. The J gene is TRBJ2-1, the V gene TRBV7-3, with D perhaps TRBD1 (5 bases). V was pared by 2 bases and J by 0 bases, with 8 bases between. Germline V gene sequence: CDR1 SGHTA, CDR2 FQGTGA. This CDR3 has 15 amino acids. Complete variable domain (other parts from reference TRBV7-3 and TRBJ2-1): GAGVSQTPSNKVTEKGKYVELRCDPISGHTALYWYRQSLGQGPEFLIYFQGTGAADDSGLPNDRFFAVRPEGSVSTLKIQRTERGDSAVYLCASSLRQSSYNEQFFGPGTRLTVL.

The chain combines TRBV15 with TRBJ1-3; 7 bases are a match to TRBD1. V shed 0 bases and J 4 bases; nucleotides not matched to a gene: 6. Germline-derived CDR1 and CDR2 are LNHNV and YYDKDF (reference sequence). The CDR3 covers 16 residues. DNA of the CDR3: TGTGCCACCAGCAGAGAAACAGGGGCTGGAGGAAACACCATATATTTT. It translates to CATSRETGAGGNTIYF.

This chain links TRBV10-2 with TRBJ2-2, with TRBD2 matching 13 bases. CDR1 and CDR2 (germline): WSHSY, SAAADI. Unmatched junction bases numbered 0, after V lost 4 bases and J lost 1 base. The CDR3 is made up of 16 amino acids. CDR3 sequence reads: CASSGLAGGNTGELFF. The CDR3 DNA sequence: TGCGCCAGCAGTGGACTAGCGGGGGGGAACACCGGGGAGCTGTTTTTT.

This clone appeared a single time. The chain carries TRBV9 and TRBJ2-7; 7 positions match TRBD2. Unmatched junction bases numbered 7, after V lost 4 bases and J lost 3 bases. Germline V lookup: CDR1 SGDLS, CDR2 YYNGEE. The CDR3 length is 14 residues. The CDR3 here is CASSQGLGIYEQYF. CDR3 in DNA: TGTGCCAGCAGCCAAGGACTAGGTATCTACGAGCAGTACTTC.

V is TRBV7-6 and J is TRBJ1-5; possible D gene TRBD1, 6 bases. With 2 bases removed from V and 3 bases from J, the gap between germline ends came to 17 bases. Looked up from germline, CDR1 is SGHVS and CDR2 is FNYEAQ. CDR3 length: 17 residues. The CDR3 protein is CASSLQGPGVINQPQHF. The CDR3 region has the DNA TGTGCCAGCAGCTTACAGGGCCCAGGGGTGATCAATCAGCCCCAGCATTTT.

The chain recombines TRBV5-6 with TRBJ1-6; 8 nucleotides match TRBD1. The V segment lost 4 bases and the J segment 7 bases; nucleotides outside the gene matches: 7. The germline V gene encodes CDR1 SGHDT and CDR2 YYEEEE. The CDR3 is 15 amino acids. Written as DNA, the CDR3 is TGTGCCAGCAGCACTCCAGGGGGCATGAATTCACCCCTCCACTTT. It specifies CASSTPGGMNSPLHF.

This chain uses TRBV27 with TRBJ2-1; possibly TRBD2 for D (5 bases). V dropped 4 bases and J dropped 7 bases, with 11 bases sitting between them. This CDR3 is 13 amino acids long. Per the germline V gene, CDR1 is MNHEY and CDR2 is SMNVEV (reference sequence). In DNA form, the CDR3 reads TGTGCCAGCAGTTCCCATCGGGGAAATGAGCAGTTCTTC. Translation: CASSSHRGNEQFF.

This clone has a handful of counts. The V gene is TRBV4-2, the J gene TRBJ1-1; 8 bases align to TRBD1. V was pared by 0 bases and J by 11 bases, with 14 bases of the junction left unmatched. This CDR3 region has 16 residues. The germline V gene has CDR1 LGHNA and CDR2 YNFKEQ. CDR3 nucleotide sequence: TGTGCCAGCAGCCAAGAGGTTGGACAGGGCGAGAAGGGGGCTTTCTTT. This sequence encodes CASSQEVGQGEKGAFF.

V is TRBV6-5 and J is TRBJ1-2; D remains ambiguous. The CDR3 is 14 amino acids. The V end was cut by 0 bases, the J end by 4 bases, with 9 bases between. The germline V gene encodes CDR1 MNHEY and CDR2 SVGAGI. The chain's CDR3 is CASSYSGSTYGYTF. CDR3 bases: TGTGCCAGCAGTTACTCGGGCAGTACCTATGGCTACACCTTC.

The V and J genes are TRBV12-3 or TRBV12-4 and TRBJ2-5; maybe TRBD1 (6 bases). The CDR3 runs 13 residues. V lost 6 bases and J 4 bases, leaving 12 bases between the germline ends. The CDR3 DNA is TGTGCCAGCAGCCTGGGGGCCCGAGAGACCCAGTACTTC. This gives the protein CASSLGARETQYF.

The chain joins TRBV18 to TRBJ1-4; the D gene is possibly TRBD1 (5 bases). Trimming removed 3 bases at V and 5 bases at J, with 13 bases between. Per germline, CDR1 KGHSH and CDR2 LQKENI. The CDR3 has 15 residues. This chain's CDR3 is CASSPRRQRNEKLFF. The CDR3 region has the DNA TGTGCCAGCTCACCCAGACGACAGAGAAATGAAAAACTGTTTTTT.

This chain connects TRBV20-1 to TRBJ1-2; D is undetermined. From germline, CDR1 is DFQATT and CDR2 SNEGSKA (reference sequence). This CDR3 contains 15 residues. Trimming pared 3 bases from V and 0 bases from J, leaving 14 bases between. CDR3 residues: CSASLLTSPNYGYTF. The DNA for the CDR3 is TGCAGTGCTAGTCTTCTAACGTCGCCTAACTATGGCTACACCTTC.

The rearrangement links TRBV19 to TRBJ2-7; tentative D call: TRBD2 (5 bases). Deletions cut 9 bases from V and 3 bases from J, with 12 bases between. Germline V gene data show CDR1 as LNHDA and CDR2 as SQIVND (reference sequence). There are 12 residues in the CDR3. CDR3 amino acids: CASGRTLYEQYF. DNA of the CDR3: TGTGCCAGCGGACGGACTCTCTACGAGCAGTACTTC.

The gene calls are TRBV9 and TRBJ2-7; 10 nucleotides align to TRBD1. Germline values: CDR1 SGDLS, CDR2 YYNGEE. This CDR3 has 14 residues. J gave up 9 bases and V 5 bases, and 11 bases lay outside the gene matches. Written as DNA, the CDR3 is TGTGCCAGCAGTCCCGGGACAGGGGTTGTAGGGCAGTACTTC. Amino acids: CASSPGTGVVGQYF.

The chain combines TRBV5-6 with TRBJ2-6; no clear D gene. V was trimmed by 0 bases and J by 0 bases, leaving 7 bases between them. The CDR3 runs 16 residues. CDR1 and CDR2 (germline): SGHDT, YYEEEE. The DNA for the CDR3 is TGTGCCAGCAGCTTGGAACAGATCTCTGGGGCCAACGTCCTGACTTTC. It yields the protein CASSLEQISGANVLTF.

This clone has only one observation. The CDR3 DNA reads as TGTGCCAGCAGCCCGGCAGTCTTCGACAGCTACGAGCAGTACTTC. Amino acid sequence: CASSPAVFDSYEQYF. V gene TRBV9 combines with J gene TRBJ2-7; D is possibly TRBD1 (5 bases). Germline CDR1 SGDLS, CDR2 YYNGEE. V was trimmed by 4 bases and J by 3 bases, leaving 17 bases between them. This CDR3 has 15 residues.

The J gene is TRBJ1-1, the V gene TRBV30; TRBD1 agrees at 8 bases. V shed 0 bases, J shed 0 bases, and the junction held 6 bases outside the gene matches. The CDR3 is made up of 16 amino acids. CDR1 GTSNPN and CDR2 SVGIG come from the germline V gene (reference sequence). In DNA form, the CDR3 reads TGTGCCTGGAGTGTACCGACAGGGGTTATGAACACTGAAGCTTTCTTT. Its translation is CAWSVPTGVMNTEAFF.

The rearrangement uses TRBV5-1 and TRBJ1-1; D gene uncertain. V lost 1 base and J lost 0, with 7 bases in between. The germline V gene encodes CDR1 SGHRS and CDR2 YFSETQ. The CDR3 is 14 residues long. CDR3 bases: TGCGCCAGCAGCTTGTCTCAGTTGAACACTGAAGCTTTCTTT. Encoded protein: CASSLSQLNTEAFF.

This clone was seen only once. V usage is TRBV11-3 and J usage is TRBJ2-7; 9 bases fit TRBD1. V lost 3 bases, J lost 5 bases, and 5 bases stayed unmatched. In germline, CDR1 is SGHNT, CDR2 YENEEA. The CDR3 has 14 residues. The CDR3 here is CASSLGQGKDEQYF. As DNA, the CDR3 is TGTGCCAGCAGCTTGGGACAGGGTAAAGACGAGCAGTACTTC.

This sequence joins TRBV5-5 and TRBJ2-3, with TRBD2 matching 8 bases. The V and J ends lost 4 bases and 2 bases, in that order; junction bases with no gene match: 9. The CDR3 is made up of 16 amino acids. CDR1 SGHKS and CDR2 YYEKEE come from the germline V gene (reference sequence). Written as DNA, the CDR3 is TGTGCCAGCAGCGCGGGGGGACCGTCAAACACAGATACGCAGTATTTT. Residues: CASSAGGPSNTDTQYF.

As DNA, the CDR3 is TGTGCCAGCAGCCTGACATTTCAAGAGACCCAGTACTTC. It translates to CASSLTFQETQYF. The rearrangement joins TRBV3-1 (or the pseudogene TRBV3-2) to TRBJ2-5, with unresolved D. The CDR3 covers 13 residues. The V end lost 4 bases, the J end lost 2 bases, and 8 bases lay between the germline ends. CDR1 LGHDT and CDR2 YNNKEL come from the germline V gene (reference sequence).

V is TRBV30 and J is TRBJ1-1, with TRBD1 matching 9 bases. J lost 5 bases, V lost 2 bases, and 6 bases had no gene match. The germline CDR1 and CDR2 sequences are GTSNPN and SVGIG (reference sequence). CDR3 length: 14 amino acids. The CDR3 region has the DNA TGTGCCTGGAGTCCACAGGGGGCCAGGACTGAAGCTTTCTTT. The encoded protein is CAWSPQGARTEAFF.

The J gene is TRBJ1-1, the V gene TRBV7-3; D is undetermined. V lost 5 bases, J lost 1 base, and 8 bases lay in between. This CDR3 spans 13 amino acids. CDR1 is SGHTA and CDR2 is FQGTGA in the germline V gene. This chain's CDR3 is CASSTQKNTEAFF. The CDR3 DNA is TGTGCCAGCAGCACGCAGAAGAACACTGAAGCTTTCTTT. The variable domain in full, completed from reference TRBV7-3 and TRBJ1-1, reads GAGVSQTPSNKVTEKGKYVELRCDPISGHTALYWYRQSLGQGPEFLIYFQGTGAADDSGLPNDRFFAVRPEGSVSTLKIQRTERGDSAVYLCASSTQKNTEAFFGQGTRLTVV.

The V and J genes are TRBV11-3 and TRBJ2-1, with TRBD1 matching over 7 bases. From germline, CDR1 is SGHNT and CDR2 YENEEA. The trim removed 6 bases at V and 5 bases at J, leaving 22 bases unmatched. CDR3 length equals 19 residues. The CDR3 loop reads CASSQGVRDSLELDNEQFF. CDR3 DNA sequence: TGTGCCAGCAGTCAGGGGGTCCGGGACAGCCTGGAGTTAGACAATGAGCAGTTCTTC.